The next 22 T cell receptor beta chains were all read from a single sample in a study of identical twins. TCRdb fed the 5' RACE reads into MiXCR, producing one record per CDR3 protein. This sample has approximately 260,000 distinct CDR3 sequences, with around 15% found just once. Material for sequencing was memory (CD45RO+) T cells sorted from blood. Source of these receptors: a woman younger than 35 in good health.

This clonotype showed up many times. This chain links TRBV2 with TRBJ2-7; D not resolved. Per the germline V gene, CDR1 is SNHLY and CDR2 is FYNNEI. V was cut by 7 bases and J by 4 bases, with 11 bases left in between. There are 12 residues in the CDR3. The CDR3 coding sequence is TGTGCCAGCAAAATCAGGCGGTACGAGCAGTACTTC. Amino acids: CASKIRRYEQYF.

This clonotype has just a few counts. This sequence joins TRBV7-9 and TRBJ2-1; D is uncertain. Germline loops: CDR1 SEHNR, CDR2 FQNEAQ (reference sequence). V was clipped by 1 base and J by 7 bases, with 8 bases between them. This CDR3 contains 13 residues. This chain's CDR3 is CASSLGSRNEQFF. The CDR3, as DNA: TGTGCCAGCAGCTTAGGGTCACGGAATGAGCAGTTCTTC.

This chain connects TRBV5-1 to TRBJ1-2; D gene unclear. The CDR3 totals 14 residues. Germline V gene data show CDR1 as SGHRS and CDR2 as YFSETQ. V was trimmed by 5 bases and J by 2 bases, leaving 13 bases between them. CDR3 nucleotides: TGCGCCAGCAGGATCGGAGACGGCAACTATGGCTACACCTTC. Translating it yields CASRIGDGNYGYTF.

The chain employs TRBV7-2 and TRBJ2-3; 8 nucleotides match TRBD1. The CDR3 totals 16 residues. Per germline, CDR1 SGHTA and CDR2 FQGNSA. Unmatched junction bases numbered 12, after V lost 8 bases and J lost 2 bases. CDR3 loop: CASLQNRGLITDTQYF. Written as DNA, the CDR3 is TGTGCCAGCCTCCAAAACAGGGGGTTGATCACAGATACGCAGTATTTT.

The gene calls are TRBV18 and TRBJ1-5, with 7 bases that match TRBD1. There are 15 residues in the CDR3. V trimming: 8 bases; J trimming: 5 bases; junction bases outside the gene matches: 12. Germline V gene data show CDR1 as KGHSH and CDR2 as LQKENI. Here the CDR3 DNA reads TGTGCCAGCACAGAGATGACAGGGCCTGATCAGCCCCAGCATTTT. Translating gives CASTEMTGPDQPQHF.

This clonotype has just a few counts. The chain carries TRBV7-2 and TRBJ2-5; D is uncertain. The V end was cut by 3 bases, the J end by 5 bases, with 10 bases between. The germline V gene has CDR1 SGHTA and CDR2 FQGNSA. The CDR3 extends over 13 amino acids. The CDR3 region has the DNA TGTGCCAGCAGCTTCCGGTCTGTTGAGACCCAGTACTTC. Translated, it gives CASSFRSVETQYF.

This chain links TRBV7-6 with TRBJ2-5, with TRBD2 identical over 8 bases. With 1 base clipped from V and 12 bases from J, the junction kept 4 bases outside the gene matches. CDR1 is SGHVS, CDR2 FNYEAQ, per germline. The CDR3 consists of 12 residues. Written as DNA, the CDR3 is TGTGCCAGCAGCTTAGAACTAGCGGCAAAGTACTTC. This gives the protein CASSLELAAKYF.

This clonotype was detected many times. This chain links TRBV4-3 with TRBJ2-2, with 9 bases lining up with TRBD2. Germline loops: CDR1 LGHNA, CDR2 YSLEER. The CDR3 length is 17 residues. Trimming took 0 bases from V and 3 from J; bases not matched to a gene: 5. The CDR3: CASSQDATSGYTGELFF. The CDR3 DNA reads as TGCGCCAGCAGCCAAGACGCCACTAGCGGGTACACCGGGGAGCTGTTTTTT.

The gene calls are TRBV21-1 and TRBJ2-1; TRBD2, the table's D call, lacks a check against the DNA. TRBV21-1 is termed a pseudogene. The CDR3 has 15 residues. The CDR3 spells CASKWAGGPYNEQFF. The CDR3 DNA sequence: TGTGCCAGCAAATGGGCGGGGGGGCCTTACAATGAGCAGTTCTTC.

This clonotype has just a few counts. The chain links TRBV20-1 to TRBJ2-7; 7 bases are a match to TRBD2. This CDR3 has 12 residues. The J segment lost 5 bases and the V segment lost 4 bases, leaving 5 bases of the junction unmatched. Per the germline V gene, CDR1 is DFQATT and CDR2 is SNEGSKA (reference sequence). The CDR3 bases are TGCAGTGCTAAACTAGCGCTCAACGAGCAGTACTTC. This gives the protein CSAKLALNEQYF.

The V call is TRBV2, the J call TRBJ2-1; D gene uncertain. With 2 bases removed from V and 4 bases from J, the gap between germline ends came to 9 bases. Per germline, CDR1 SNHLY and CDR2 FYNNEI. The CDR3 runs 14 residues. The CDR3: CASSENWSYNEQFF. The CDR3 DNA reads TGTGCCAGCAGTGAAAACTGGTCATACAATGAGCAGTTCTTC. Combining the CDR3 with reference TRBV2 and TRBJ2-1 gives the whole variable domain EPEVTQTPSHQVTQMGQEVILRCVPISNHLYFYWYRQILGQKVEFLVSFYNNEISEKSEIFDDQFSVERPDGSNFTLKIRSTKLEDSAMYFCASSENWSYNEQFFGPGTRLTVL.

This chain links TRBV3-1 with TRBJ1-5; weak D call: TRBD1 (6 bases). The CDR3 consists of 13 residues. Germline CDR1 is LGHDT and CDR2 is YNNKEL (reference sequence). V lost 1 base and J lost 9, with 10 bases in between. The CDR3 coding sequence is TGTGCCAGCAGCCAAGGAAGGGGGGTGCCCCAGCATTTT. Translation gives CASSQGRGVPQHF.

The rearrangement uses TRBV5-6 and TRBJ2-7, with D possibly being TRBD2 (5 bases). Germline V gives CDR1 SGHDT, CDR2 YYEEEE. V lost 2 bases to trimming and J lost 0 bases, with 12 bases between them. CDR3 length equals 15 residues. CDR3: CASSLRAGPSYEQYF. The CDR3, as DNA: TGTGCCAGCAGCTTAAGGGCGGGTCCCTCCTACGAGCAGTACTTC. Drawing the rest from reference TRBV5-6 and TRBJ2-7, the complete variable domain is DAGVTQSPTHLIKTRGQQVTLRCSPKSGHDTVSWYQQALGQGPQFIFQYYEEEERQRGNFPDRFSGHQFPNYSSELNVNALLLGDSALYLCASSLRAGPSYEQYFGPGTRLTVT.

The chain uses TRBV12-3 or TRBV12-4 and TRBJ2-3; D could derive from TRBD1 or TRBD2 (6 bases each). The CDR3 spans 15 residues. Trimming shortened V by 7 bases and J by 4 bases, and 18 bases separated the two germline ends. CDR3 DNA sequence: TGTGCCAGCACCAGGGGCCAGTGGGGGGCAGATACGCAGTATTTT. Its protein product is CASTRGQWGADTQYF.

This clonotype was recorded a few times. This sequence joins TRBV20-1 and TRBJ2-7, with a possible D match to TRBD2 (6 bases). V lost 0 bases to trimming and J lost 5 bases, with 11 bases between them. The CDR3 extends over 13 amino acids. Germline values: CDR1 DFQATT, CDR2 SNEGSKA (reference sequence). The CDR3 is CSARETSLDEQYF. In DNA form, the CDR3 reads TGCAGTGCTAGAGAGACTAGTTTAGACGAGCAGTACTTC.

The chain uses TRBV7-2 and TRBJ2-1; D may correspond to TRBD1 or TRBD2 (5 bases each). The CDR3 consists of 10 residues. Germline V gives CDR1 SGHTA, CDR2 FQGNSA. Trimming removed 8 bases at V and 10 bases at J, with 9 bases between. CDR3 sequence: CASGRDEQFF. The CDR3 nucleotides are TGTGCCAGCGGCCGGGACGAGCAGTTCTTC.

The CDR3 region is CASGPGTSVETQYF. As DNA, the CDR3 is TGTGCTAGTGGGCCTGGAACTAGCGTAGAGACCCAGTACTTC. The rearrangement uses TRBV12-5 and TRBJ2-5, with TRBD2 matching over 7 bases. The CDR3 consists of 14 residues. With V trimmed by 6 bases and J by 4 bases, 8 bases remained unmatched. The germline CDR1 and CDR2 sequences are LGHNT and FRNRAP.

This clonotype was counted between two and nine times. As DNA, the CDR3 is TGTGCCAGCAGCCCTTGGGGAGGCGAGACCCAGTACTTC. Amino acids: CASSPWGGETQYF. This chain joins TRBV6-2 or TRBV6-3 and TRBJ2-5; weak D call: TRBD2 (6 bases). Germline lookup yields CDR1 MNHEY and CDR2 SVGEGT. The germline V and J ends were trimmed by 6 bases and 5 bases, with 13 bases remaining between them. The CDR3 is made up of 13 amino acids.

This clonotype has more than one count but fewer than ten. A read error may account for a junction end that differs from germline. The CDR3 spells CASSFAGANGGTQYF. CDR3 nucleotide sequence: TGTGCTAGCAGCTTCGCCGGGGCGAACGGAGGGACCCAGTACTTC. The V gene is TRBV7-7, the J gene TRBJ2-5; possibly TRBD1 or TRBD2 for D (5 bases each). This CDR3 spans 15 amino acids. Germline CDR1 is SSHAT and CDR2 is FNYEAQ (reference sequence). Filled out from reference TRBV7-7 and TRBJ2-5, the complete variable domain reads GAGVSQSPRYKVTKRGQDVTLRCDPISSHATLYWYQQALGQGPEFLTYFNYEAQPDKSGLPSDRFSAERPEGSISTLTIQRTEQRDSAMYRCASSFAGANGGTQYFGPGTRLLVL.

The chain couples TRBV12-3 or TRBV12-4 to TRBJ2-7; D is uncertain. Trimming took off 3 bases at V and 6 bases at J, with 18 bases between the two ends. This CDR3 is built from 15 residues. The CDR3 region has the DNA TGTGCCAGCAGTTTGCTCAAGCCGGAATCGTCCGAGCAGTACTTC. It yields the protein CASSLLKPESSEQYF.

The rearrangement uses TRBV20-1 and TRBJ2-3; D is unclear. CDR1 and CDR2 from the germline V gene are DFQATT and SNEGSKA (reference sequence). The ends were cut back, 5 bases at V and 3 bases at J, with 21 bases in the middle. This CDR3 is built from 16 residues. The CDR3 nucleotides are TGCAGTGCTTCCAGTCGGAGTGGGGTTGGGACAGATACGCAGTATTTT. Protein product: CSASSRSGVGTDTQYF.

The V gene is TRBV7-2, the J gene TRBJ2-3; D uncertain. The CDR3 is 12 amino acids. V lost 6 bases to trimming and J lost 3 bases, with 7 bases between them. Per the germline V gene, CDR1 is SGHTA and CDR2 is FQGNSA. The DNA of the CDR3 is TGTGCCAGCAGACCTAGGACAGATACGCAGTATTTT. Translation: CASRPRTDTQYF.